This T cell receptor beta chain is from a study of blood T cell repertoires in COVID-19. Study-level information: Collection of acute and convalescent COVID-19 samples took place in the United States, Italy and Spain. PBMCs, B-cell-depleted T cells, or T cells were the source of the cDNA or gDNA that made up the material.

This CDR3 comprises 16 residues. In the source study's methods: Reference gene primers were amplified, and this amplification served to estimate nucleated cell counts. The protocol was immunoSEQ multiplex PCR, while the TCRdb copy is restricted to in-frame clones and leaves out a portion. The DNA gave D and trimming, while V, J and clone size come from that table. The top ten clones hold around 0.7% of a sample with about 260,000 clones, 88% of them seen once. Source material: peripheral blood. The receptor's source is a human donor in a cohort sampled during active COVID-19. This chain connects TRBV21-1 to TRBJ2-3; TRBD1 reflects the table's D call only, with no check against the DNA. TRBV21-1 is shown as a pseudogene. This chain's CDR3 is CASSKCQGAPTDTQYF. In DNA form, the CDR3 reads TGTGCCAGCAGCAAATGTCAGGGGGCGCCGACAGATACGCAGTATTTT.